The rows below give T cell receptor beta chains drawn from one sample of a study of blood T cells in healthy people across ages. TCRdb reprocessed the 5' RACE reads with MiXCR, giving one entry per CDR3 protein. The data hold approximately 730,000 distinct CDR3 sequences, with around half observed a single time. Sequences were obtained from blood. Receptor source: a man of 80 years or more in good health. The CDR3 runs from the conserved cysteine through the conserved F or W. The D gene is left open where the match is weak. Some rows have no size entry. The others give once, few or many, or a class for an expanded clone.

>TRBJ2-1|.|TRBV29-1|TRBD2
CSVPASGRAGNEQFF
TGCAGCGTTCCTGCTAGCGGGAGAGCGGGAAATGAGCAGTTCTTC
>TRBJ1-2|few|TRBV7-8|TRBD1
CASSLQGADYGYTF
TGTGCCAGCAGCTTACAGGGGGCGGACTATGGCTACACCTTC
>TRBJ2-5|.|TRBV6-9|TRBD2
CARVSGSPETQYF
TGTGCCAGAGTTAGCGGGAGCCCTGAGACCCAGTACTTC
>TRBJ1-5|.|TRBV6-1|.
CASSETGTQHF
TGTGCCAGCAGTGAAACCGGGACCCAGCATTTT
>TRBJ1-2|few|TRBV7-3|.
CASSLTGEGYTF
TGTGCCAGCAGCTTAACAGGGGAAGGCTACACCTTC
>TRBJ2-1|.|TRBV7-2|TRBD2
CASSTNSGRTWGNNEQFF
TGTGCCAGCAGCACCAATAGCGGGAGAACGTGGGGGAACAATGAGCAGTTCTTC
>TRBJ1-2|few|TRBV7-2|.
CASSLIGATNYGYTF
TGTGCCAGCAGCTTAATTGGGGCCACGAACTATGGCTACACCTTC
>TRBJ1-5|.|TRBV7-2|.
CASSLAWGSNQPQHF
TGTGCCAGCAGCTTAGCGTGGGGTAGCAATCAGCCCCAGCATTTT
>TRBJ2-4|few|TRBV28|.
CASSQVGDIQYF
TGTGCCAGCAGCCAGGTGGGGGACATTCAGTACTTC
>TRBJ2-1|.|TRBV6-1|.
CASSQTGEQFF
TGTGCCAGCAGTCAAACCGGGGAGCAGTTCTTC